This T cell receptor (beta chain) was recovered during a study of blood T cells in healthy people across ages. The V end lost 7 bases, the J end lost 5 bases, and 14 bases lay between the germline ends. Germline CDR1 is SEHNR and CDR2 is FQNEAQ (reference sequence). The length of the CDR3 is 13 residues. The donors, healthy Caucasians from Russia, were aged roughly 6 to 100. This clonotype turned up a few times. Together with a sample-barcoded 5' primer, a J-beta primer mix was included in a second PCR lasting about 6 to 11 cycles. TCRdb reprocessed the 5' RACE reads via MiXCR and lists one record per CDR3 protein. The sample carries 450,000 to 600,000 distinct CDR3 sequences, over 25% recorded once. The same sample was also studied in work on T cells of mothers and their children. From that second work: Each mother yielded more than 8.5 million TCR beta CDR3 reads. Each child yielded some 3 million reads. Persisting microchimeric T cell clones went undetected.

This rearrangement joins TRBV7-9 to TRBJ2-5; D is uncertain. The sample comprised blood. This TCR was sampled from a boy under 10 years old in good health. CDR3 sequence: CASTRPGRETQYF. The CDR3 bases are TGTGCCAGCACCCGACCCGGTCGGGAGACCCAGTACTTC.